One and the same sample provided the 21 T cell receptor beta chains below, sequenced in a study of shared clonotypes between healthy human individuals. Profiled with immunoSEQ multiplex PCR; TCRdb holds only in-frame clones, not every one. The table lists hundreds of thousands of clones, roughly four fifths of them singletons. The specimen sequenced was PBMCs. All receptors come from a woman in her forties in good health. Some clones in this sample may be carry-over from other donors' samples.

This rearrangement joins TRBV4-2 to TRBJ2-7, with D tentatively TRBD2 (5 bases). This CDR3 contains 15 residues. Germline V lookup: CDR1 LGHNA, CDR2 YNFKEQ. V lost 0 bases, J lost 1 base, and 10 bases lay in between. The CDR3 DNA reads as TGTGCCAGCAGCCAAGACCCACGGAGGTCCTACGAGCAGTACTTC. It translates to CASSQDPRRSYEQYF.

The chain couples TRBV2 to TRBJ2-7; D is perhaps TRBD1 or TRBD2 (5 bases each). This CDR3 comprises 14 residues. Germline loops: CDR1 SNHLY, CDR2 FYNNEI. The germline V and J ends were trimmed by 6 bases and 0 bases, with 12 bases remaining between them. CDR3 sequence: CASRRDGSSYEQYF. The CDR3 DNA is TGTGCCAGCAGGAGGGACGGTTCCTCCTACGAGCAGTACTTC.

The CDR3 DNA reads as TGTGCCAGCAGCTTTCTCGCAGGGGTCGACGAGCAGTACTTC. It is translated as CASSFLAGVDEQYF. The J gene is TRBJ2-7, the V gene TRBV5-5; D possibly corresponds to TRBD1 (6 bases). Germline V gene data show CDR1 as SGHKS and CDR2 as YYEKEE (reference sequence). V gave up 2 bases and J gave up 5 bases, with 14 bases separating them. The CDR3 covers 14 residues.

This clone was recorded a few times. The V call is TRBV28, the J call TRBJ1-2; maybe TRBD1 (5 bases). The length of the CDR3 is 12 residues. Germline assignment: CDR1 MDHEN and CDR2 SYDVKM. Deletions cut 4 bases from V and 10 bases from J, with 13 bases between. CDR3 in amino acids: CASSSQQVSYTF. The CDR3 DNA follows: TGTGCCAGCAGTTCACAACAGGTTTCCTACACCTTC.

V usage is TRBV7-6 and J usage is TRBJ2-7; maybe TRBD1 (6 bases). The CDR3 totals 19 residues. Germline V gene sequence: CDR1 SGHVS, CDR2 FNYEAQ. With 2 bases removed from V and 2 bases from J, the gap between germline ends came to 25 bases. DNA of the CDR3: TGTGCCAGCAGCTTACCCACAAACGACAGGCCGCCGAGCACCTACGAGCAGTACTTC. Amino acids: CASSLPTNDRPPSTYEQYF.

The sample holds many counts of this clone. The rearrangement joins TRBV2 to TRBJ2-5, with D maybe TRBD2 (6 bases). V was cut by 8 bases and J by 8 bases, with 18 bases left in between. CDR3 length: 13 amino acids. Per the germline V gene, CDR1 is SNHLY and CDR2 is FYNNEI. CDR3 nucleotide sequence: TGTGCCAGCGTCCTAGGGGCCGGGGGAACCCAGTACTTC. As protein: CASVLGAGGTQYF.

In regard to this clone: A far larger clone is just one base off, so this is likely a read error. The rearrangement uses TRBV9 and TRBJ2-5; a possible D gene is TRBD1 (6 bases). The CDR3 sequence is 13 residues long. In germline, CDR1 is SGDLS, CDR2 YYNGEE. Trimming cost V 3 bases and J 5 bases, with 11 bases left between them. The CDR3 loop is CASSAQGWETQYF. Here the CDR3 DNA reads TGTGCCAGCAGCGCACAGGGCTGGGAGACCCAGTACTTC.

The chain carries TRBV6-1 and TRBJ1-5; D remains ambiguous. The CDR3 is made up of 14 amino acids. Looked up from germline, CDR1 is MNHNS and CDR2 is SASEGT. Trimming removed 0 bases at V and 6 bases at J, with 9 bases between. The CDR3 loop reads CASSEARGIQPQHF. The DNA of the CDR3 is TGTGCCAGCAGTGAAGCGCGAGGGATTCAGCCCCAGCATTTT.

About this clone itself: This sample includes further DNA sequences coding for the same CDR3. The chain uses TRBV9 and TRBJ2-1; D is tentatively TRBD1 or TRBD2 (5 bases each). Germline CDR1 SGDLS, CDR2 YYNGEE. The CDR3 runs 15 residues. V was clipped by 4 bases and J by 1 base, with 12 bases between them. CDR3 protein: CASSPREKSYNEQFF. CDR3 sequence (DNA): TGTGCCAGCAGCCCCAGGGAGAAGTCCTACAATGAGCAGTTCTTC. Based on the CDR3 plus reference TRBV9 and TRBJ2-1, the full variable domain is DSGVTQTPKHLITATGQRVTLRCSPRSGDLSVYWYQQSLDQGLQFLIQYYNGEERAKGNILERFSAQQFPDLHSELNLSSLELGDSALYFCASSPREKSYNEQFFGPGTRLTVL.

The chain links TRBV28 to TRBJ1-1; D gene uncertain. The V gene lost 1 base and the J gene lost 2 bases, with 14 bases spanning the gap. Germline loops: CDR1 MDHEN, CDR2 SYDVKM. This CDR3 is 16 amino acids long. The CDR3 is CASSLFAERSNTEAFF. The CDR3 DNA sequence: TGTGCCAGCAGTTTATTTGCAGAGAGGTCTAACACTGAAGCTTTCTTT. The variable domain in full, with the rest retrieved from reference TRBV28 and TRBJ1-1, is DVKVTQSSRYLVKRTGEKVFLECVQDMDHENMFWYRQDPGLGLRLIYFSYDVKMKEKGDIPEGYSVSREKKERFSLILESASTNQTSMYLCASSLFAERSNTEAFFGQGTRLTVV.

In regard to this clone: The same CDR3 arises from other DNA sequences in this sample as well. The chain combines TRBV7-9 with TRBJ2-3; possible D gene TRBD2, 6 bases. The CDR3 has 13 residues. The germline V gene has CDR1 SEHNR and CDR2 FQNEAQ (reference sequence). Deletions cut 0 bases from V and 5 bases from J, with 6 bases between. CDR3 region: CASSLAGGDTQYF. CDR3 DNA: TGTGCCAGCAGCTTAGCGGGGGGAGATACGCAGTATTTT.

This sequence joins TRBV7-9 and TRBJ2-2, with 9 bases matching TRBD2. V dropped 3 bases and J dropped 5; count of bases not matched to a gene: 4. The CDR3 totals 15 residues. CDR1 and CDR2 from the germline V gene are SEHNR and FQNEAQ (reference sequence). The CDR3 region has the DNA TGTGCCAGCAGCTTCGGGACTAGCAAGACCGGGGAGCTGTTTTTT. Translation gives CASSFGTSKTGELFF.

The chain has TRBV6-1 and TRBJ1-5; 12 nucleotides match TRBD1. Germline V gene sequence: CDR1 MNHNS, CDR2 SASEGT. CDR3 length: 15 residues. With 6 bases clipped from V and 6 bases from J, the junction kept 6 bases outside the gene matches. CDR3 nucleotides: TGTGCCAGCAGGAGGGACAGGGGGCCGAGTCAGCCCCAGCATTTT. Residues: CASRRDRGPSQPQHF.

This clone has just one count. The chain uses TRBV11-3 and TRBJ2-7; D possibly corresponds to TRBD2 (5 bases). CDR1 is SGHNT and CDR2 is YENEEA in the germline V gene. V lost 5 bases to trimming and J lost 2 bases, with 16 bases between them. The CDR3 runs 15 residues. The CDR3 sequence: CASSPEAGQTYEQYF. CDR3 in DNA: TGTGCCAGCAGCCCGGAGGCAGGTCAGACCTACGAGCAGTACTTC.

The V call is TRBV5-1, the J call TRBJ1-1, with D tentatively TRBD1 (6 bases). The ends were cut back, 1 base at V and 7 bases at J, with 11 bases in the middle. Per the germline V gene, CDR1 is SGHRS and CDR2 is YFSETQ. This CDR3 has 13 residues. In DNA, the CDR3 is TGCGCCAGCAGCTTGAGGGGGTATGGTGAAGCTTTCTTT. Amino acid sequence: CASSLRGYGEAFF.

CDR3 sequence reads: CASSSPALRAFF. In DNA form, the CDR3 reads TGTGCCAGCAGTTCCCCAGCGCTACGGGCTTTCTTT. The rearrangement uses TRBV28 and TRBJ1-1; D is unresolved. The CDR3 runs 12 residues. Germline lookup yields CDR1 MDHEN and CDR2 SYDVKM. Trimming took 4 bases from V and 11 from J, leaving 14 bases between them.

This clone was recorded at least ten times. V is TRBV7-6 and J is TRBJ2-5; 12 bases align to TRBD2. Per germline, CDR1 SGHVS and CDR2 FNYEAQ. V shed 5 bases and J 5 bases; nucleotides not matched to a gene: 6. The CDR3 runs 15 residues. The CDR3 nucleotides are TGTGCCAGCAGCCCATGGACTAGCGGGATGGAGACCCAGTACTTC. Residues: CASSPWTSGMETQYF.

This clone has only one observation. V usage is TRBV9 and J usage is TRBJ2-2; D unclear. Between the trimmed V and J ends, which lost 0 bases and 0 bases, there was a span of 3 bases. CDR1 is SGDLS, CDR2 YYNGEE, per germline. The CDR3 covers 14 residues. The DNA of the CDR3 is TGTGCCAGCAGCGTAGATCCGAACACCGGGGAGCTGTTTTTT. This sequence encodes CASSVDPNTGELFF.

This clone was seen just once. The rearrangement joins TRBV7-3 to TRBJ2-3, with 7 positions matching TRBD2. Trimming cost V 4 bases and J 4 bases; bases outside gene matches: 11. Germline assignment: CDR1 SGHTA and CDR2 FQGTGA. The length of the CDR3 is 16 residues. CDR3 region: CASSSRGGSSPDTQYF. The CDR3 DNA follows: TGTGCCAGCAGCTCTCGTGGCGGGAGTTCCCCAGATACGCAGTATTTT.

V gene TRBV29-1 combines with J gene TRBJ1-4; 9 bases align to TRBD1. The CDR3 covers 14 residues. CDR1 is SQVTM, CDR2 ANQGSEA, per germline. Trimming cost V 6 bases and J 7 bases; bases outside gene matches: 9. CDR3 amino acids: CSVKEQGAREKLFF. The CDR3 DNA sequence: TGCAGCGTGAAAGAACAGGGGGCGCGTGAAAAACTGTTTTTT. Looking up the rest from reference TRBV29-1 and TRBJ1-4 gives the full variable domain: SAVISQKPSRDICQRGTSLTIQCQVDSQVTMMFWYRQQPGQSLTLIATANQGSEATYESGFVIDKFPISRPNLTFSTLTVSNMSPEDSSIYLCSVKEQGAREKLFFGSGTQLSVL.

V gene TRBV28 combines with J gene TRBJ1-2; D gene unclear. Between the trimmed V and J ends, which lost 5 bases and 7 bases, there was a span of 14 bases. The length of the CDR3 is 13 residues. Germline values: CDR1 MDHEN, CDR2 SYDVKM. The chain's CDR3 is CASSIRSLSGYTF. The CDR3 region has the DNA TGTGCCAGCAGTATTAGGTCTCTTTCTGGCTACACCTTC.